Reported below is one T cell receptor beta chain. The record originates from a study of blood T cell repertoires in COVID-19. Produced via immunoSEQ multiplex PCR; TCRdb's table is partial and in-frame only. Of about 110,000 clones listed, roughly 86% are singletons. With 0 bases removed from V and 10 bases from J, the gap between germline ends came to 13 bases. The germline gives CDR1 SGHAT, CDR2 FQNNGV. The CDR3 is 15 residues long. The specimen sequenced was peripheral blood. The genes are TRBV11-2 and TRBJ1-6; D gene ambiguous. The sequence derives from a man in his forties with acute or convalescent COVID-19. The CDR3 region has the DNA TGTGCCAGCAGCTTAGAGGCAGGAGGAAGCTCACCCCTCCACTTT. Protein: CASSLEAGGSSPLHF.